These 26 T cell receptor beta chains were all obtained from the same sample, sequenced in a study of response to subunit inactivated influenza vaccine. MiXCR was run by TCRdb on the RT-PCR reads, yielding one entry per CDR3 protein. The profile shows approximately 490,000 distinct CDR3 sequences, 7.2% of them singletons. Sequencing was performed on PBMCs from blood, taken less than 30 months after vaccination. These receptors were taken from a man aged 45-69 years who received an inactivated influenza vaccine.

The chain recombines TRBV20-1 with TRBJ1-6; the D gene is possibly TRBD1 (5 bases). Germline-derived CDR1 and CDR2 are DFQATT and SNEGSKA (reference sequence). The CDR3 runs to 15 residues. Trimming took off 0 bases at V and 6 bases at J, with 12 bases between the two ends. For the CDR3, the DNA is TGCAGTGCTAGAGATGCGCGACAGCGTAATTCACCCCTCCACTTT. Translated: CSARDARQRNSPLHF.

This clonotype was seen a handful of times. The chain links TRBV11-1 to TRBJ2-3; TRBD1 agrees at 7 bases. The CDR3 is 16 amino acids. The ends lost 5 bases at V and 2 bases at J; junction bases unmatched: 10. Germline lookup yields CDR1 SGHAT and CDR2 FQDESV (reference sequence). The chain's CDR3 is CASSATGDPTTDTQYF. CDR3 sequence (DNA): TGTGCCAGCAGCGCCACAGGGGACCCGACCACAGATACGCAGTATTTT.

The table lists this clonotype with a few counts. The V call is TRBV20-1, the J call TRBJ2-2; D may be TRBD1 (6 bases). Germline lookup yields CDR1 DFQATT and CDR2 SNEGSKA (reference sequence). Trimming left V 6 bases short and J 3 bases short, with 17 bases between. The CDR3 has 15 amino acids. The CDR3 sequence is CSALDWTEYTGELFF. Written as DNA, the CDR3 is TGCAGTGCCTTAGATTGGACAGAGTACACCGGGGAGCTGTTTTTT.

This clonotype appeared many times. The genes are TRBV4-1 and TRBJ1-2; a possible D gene is TRBD1 (6 bases). The CDR3 contains 15 residues. V shed 1 base and J shed 8 bases, with 17 bases lying between them. Looked up from germline, CDR1 is MGHRA and CDR2 is YSYEKL. CDR3 sequence reads: CASSQAPNRVDGYTF. The DNA of the CDR3 is TGCGCCAGCAGCCAAGCCCCAAACAGGGTGGACGGCTACACCTTC.

This clonotype was found a few times. The chain links TRBV4-3 to TRBJ2-5; TRBD2 is a possible D gene (6 bases). The CDR3 has 15 amino acids. Between the trimmed V and J ends, which lost 4 bases and 6 bases, there was a span of 18 bases. CDR1 LGHNA and CDR2 YSLEER come from the germline V gene. The CDR3 sequence: CASSLKRRVSKTQYF. The CDR3 DNA is TGCGCCAGCAGCCTCAAAAGGAGGGTGTCGAAGACCCAGTACTTC.

The genes are TRBV7-2 and TRBJ1-1; TRBD1 agrees at 9 bases. V was clipped by 5 bases and J by 1 base; unmatched bases: 8. CDR3 length equals 16 residues. Per the germline V gene, CDR1 is SGHTA and CDR2 is FQGNSA. The CDR3 sequence: CASSPLGQGPNTEAFF. The CDR3 nucleotides read TGTGCCAGCAGCCCACTCGGACAGGGGCCGAACACTGAAGCTTTCTTT.

The chain links TRBV20-1 to TRBJ2-3; 8 bases line up with TRBD2. The CDR3 is 16 amino acids. Germline V CDR1 and CDR2: DFQATT, SNEGSKA (reference sequence). Unmatched junction bases numbered 8, after V lost 3 bases and J lost 0 bases. CDR3 protein: CSARAGGKYSTDTQYF. DNA for the CDR3: TGCAGTGCTAGGGCGGGGGGCAAGTATAGCACAGATACGCAGTATTTT.

This clonotype was seen only a few times. This sequence joins TRBV4-2 and TRBJ1-1; 7 nucleotides agree with TRBD1. The CDR3 runs to 13 residues. Germline V lookup: CDR1 LGHNA, CDR2 YNFKEQ. The ends lost 2 bases at V and 11 bases at J; junction bases unmatched: 8. The CDR3 coding sequence is TGTGCCAGCAGCCAATTTGACAGGGACTTGGCTTTCTTT. This gives the protein CASSQFDRDLAFF.

The chain uses TRBV23-1 and TRBJ2-7, with D maybe TRBD1 (5 bases). TRBV23-1 is an ORF for which the function is uncertain. CDR3 size: 12 residues. V shed 1 base and J shed 7 bases, with 8 bases lying between them. The CDR3 DNA follows: TGCGCCAGCAGTCAATGGGGCAAGGAGCAGTACTTC. Translating gives CASSQWGKEQYF.

The chain has TRBV29-1 and TRBJ1-5, with 9 bases aligning to TRBD1. J lost 2 bases, V lost 5 bases, and 1 base had no gene match. The CDR3 is 13 residues long. Germline CDR1 reads SQVTM; CDR2 reads ANQGSEA. The CDR3 sequence: CSVRTGGNQPQHF. CDR3 bases: TGCAGCGTTCGGACAGGGGGCAATCAGCCCCAGCATTTT.

The CDR3 here is CSARASLNHGEQYF. The CDR3 bases are TGCAGTGCTAGAGCCTCTTTGAATCATGGCGAGCAGTACTTC. V is TRBV20-1 and J is TRBJ2-7; D call uncertain. V dropped 1 base and J dropped 6 bases, with 16 bases sitting between them. This CDR3 is built from 14 residues. Germline V gene sequence: CDR1 DFQATT, CDR2 SNEGSKA (reference sequence).

The rearrangement joins TRBV20-1 to TRBJ2-1; no clear D gene. Germline CDR1 is DFQATT and CDR2 is SNEGSKA (reference sequence). The CDR3 contains 15 residues. V gave up 6 bases and J gave up 0 bases, with 15 bases separating them. This CDR3 is CSAPTGGSSYNEQFF. CDR3 bases: TGCAGTGCCCCCACGGGCGGTAGCTCCTACAATGAGCAGTTCTTC.

This clonotype has at least ten counts. The rearrangement joins TRBV20-1 to TRBJ2-1, with TRBD2 as a possible D gene (5 bases). CDR1 and CDR2 (germline): DFQATT, SNEGSKA (reference sequence). The CDR3 runs 11 residues. CDR3 in amino acids: CRDLGENEQFF. The CDR3 DNA reads TGCAGGGACCTGGGAGAGAATGAGCAGTTCTTC.

This clonotype was observed a handful of times. DNA for the CDR3: TGTGCCAGTAGTATAGGGGACAGCGCCTACGAGCAGTACTTC. Its protein product is CASSIGDSAYEQYF. The V and J genes are TRBV19 and TRBJ2-7; 7 positions match TRBD1. The junction had 2 bases not matched to a gene; V was cut back by 1 base and J by 2 bases. The germline V gene encodes CDR1 LNHDA and CDR2 SQIVND (reference sequence). The length of the CDR3 is 14 residues.

This clonotype was seen at least ten times. This chain connects TRBV18 to TRBJ1-1, with D possibly being TRBD1 (5 bases). The germline V gene has CDR1 KGHSH and CDR2 LQKENI. V was trimmed by 6 bases and J by 1 base, leaving 9 bases between them. This CDR3 spans 13 amino acids. CDR3 DNA sequence: TGTGCCAGCTCGGCGCAGGGGAACACTGAAGCTTTCTTT. Encoded protein: CASSAQGNTEAFF. The entire variable domain, with the rest obtained from reference TRBV18 and TRBJ1-1, is as follows: NAGVMQNPRHLVRRRGQEARLRCSPMKGHSHVYWYRQLPEEGLKFMVYLQKENIIDESGMPKERFSAEFPKEGPSILRIQQVVRGDSAAYFCASSAQGNTEAFFGQGTRLTVV.

This clonotype has a count of ten or more. The CDR3 here is CSASGGRGQPQHF. The CDR3, as DNA: TGCAGTGCTAGTGGGGGGCGGGGGCAGCCCCAGCATTTT. V is TRBV20-1 and J is TRBJ1-5; D is perhaps TRBD1 (6 bases). The germline V and J ends were trimmed by 3 bases and 7 bases, with 13 bases remaining between them. The germline V gene has CDR1 DFQATT and CDR2 SNEGSKA (reference sequence). This CDR3 comprises 13 residues.

V and J are TRBV4-3 and TRBJ1-4; tentative D call: TRBD1 (6 bases). Per the germline V gene, CDR1 is LGHNA and CDR2 is YSLEER. The V end was cut by 5 bases, the J end by 5 bases, with 18 bases between. The length of the CDR3 is 16 residues. The CDR3: CASSVRADGQNEKLFF. In DNA, the CDR3 is TGCGCCAGCAGCGTTCGCGCGGACGGACAGAATGAAAAACTGTTTTTT.

This clonotype has more than one count but fewer than ten. The chain uses TRBV6-1 and TRBJ1-5, with D perhaps TRBD1 (6 bases). V lost 6 bases to trimming and J lost 6 bases, with 12 bases between them. Germline CDR1 reads MNHNS; CDR2 reads SASEGT. The CDR3 contains 13 residues. The CDR3 loop reads CASSGQSGQPQHF. The CDR3 nucleotides are TGTGCCAGCAGCGGACAGTCGGGTCAGCCCCAGCATTTT.

This clonotype turned up a few times. V usage is TRBV6-1 and J usage is TRBJ1-2; no definite D call. The germline CDR1 and CDR2 sequences are MNHNS and SASEGT. The CDR3 length is 13 residues. The germline V and J ends were trimmed by 6 bases and 2 bases, with 10 bases remaining between them. The CDR3 is CASRRDNNYGYTF. In DNA, the CDR3 is TGTGCCAGCAGAAGAGACAACAACTATGGCTACACCTTC.

This clonotype was observed a few times. This chain joins TRBV9 and TRBJ2-5; 13 bases map to TRBD2. Germline CDR1 and CDR2: SGDLS and YYNGEE. The length of the CDR3 is 15 residues. V shed 3 bases and J 5 bases; nucleotides not matched to a gene: 4. CDR3 protein: CASSAETSGRETQYF. DNA of the CDR3: TGTGCCAGCAGCGCAGAGACTAGCGGGAGGGAGACCCAGTACTTC.

This clonotype appeared many times. The rearrangement uses TRBV20-1 and TRBJ2-5, with D possibly being TRBD1 or TRBD2 (5 bases each). From germline, CDR1 is DFQATT and CDR2 SNEGSKA (reference sequence). The CDR3 spans 14 residues. V lost 0 bases, J lost 5 bases, and 13 bases lay in between. CDR3 in amino acids: CSARDARGPETQYF. DNA of the CDR3: TGCAGTGCTAGAGATGCCCGGGGACCGGAGACCCAGTACTTC.

This clonotype was recorded many times. The rearrangement joins TRBV28 to TRBJ2-2; perhaps TRBD1 as D (6 bases). Trimming took 5 bases from V and 5 from J, leaving 15 bases between them. The CDR3 runs to 15 residues. Germline assignment: CDR1 MDHEN and CDR2 SYDVKM. The CDR3 sequence is CASSATTGPTGELFF. The CDR3 nucleotides are TGTGCCAGCAGTGCAACAACAGGGCCGACCGGGGAGCTGTTTTTT.

In its sample, this clonotype was seen a few times. The J gene is TRBJ2-5, the V gene TRBV5-6; 7 bases agree with TRBD1. This CDR3 has 14 amino acids. With 4 bases clipped from V and 1 base from J, the junction kept 4 bases outside the gene matches. Germline CDR1 is SGHDT and CDR2 is YYEEEE. DNA for the CDR3: TGTGCCAGCAGCAACCGGGACAGCCAAGAGACCCAGTACTTC. It is translated as CASSNRDSQETQYF.

This clonotype was counted ten times or more. The chain has TRBV5-1 and TRBJ2-2, with D perhaps TRBD1 (5 bases). Germline CDR1 reads SGHRS; CDR2 reads YFSETQ. CDR3 length: 15 residues. V lost 1 base to trimming and J lost 5 bases, with 12 bases between them. Written as DNA, the CDR3 is TGCGCCAGCAGCTTGAAACAGGTCCAAACCGGGGAGCTGTTTTTT. As protein: CASSLKQVQTGELFF.

This clonotype was recorded many times. This chain uses TRBV6-2 or TRBV6-3 with TRBJ2-5; TRBD2 matches 10 bases. Trimming cost V 5 bases and J 1 base; bases outside gene matches: 10. From germline, CDR1 is MNHEY and CDR2 SVGEGT. The length of the CDR3 is 17 residues. In DNA form, the CDR3 reads TGTGCCAGCAGTCCCATGGGGGGACTAGCGACCCAAGAGACCCAGTACTTC. Its protein is CASSPMGGLATQETQYF.

This clonotype was observed a handful of times. The chain combines TRBV9 with TRBJ1-6; D remains ambiguous. Germline-derived CDR1 and CDR2 are SGDLS and YYNGEE. The CDR3 consists of 15 residues. Trimming took 0 bases from V and 5 from J, leaving 9 bases between them. CDR3 DNA: TGTGCCAGCAGCGTAGGAGGGTTCGATAATTCACCCCTCCACTTT. Encoded protein: CASSVGGFDNSPLHF.